What follows is one T cell receptor beta chain and its context. Its antigen is currently unknown. Since a much larger clone is just one base distant, this may be a read error. The record originates from a study of molecular identifiers for immune sequencing clone quantification. With listed TCR primers and previously described methods, bulk TCR libraries were prepared. TCRdb re-called the PCR reads through MiXCR, storing one row per CDR3 protein. Among tens of thousands of distinct CDR3 sequences listed, around 20% were seen once. Overall study findings and caveats: Sizes of highly expanded clones could be underestimated through identical TCRs sharing a barcode.

Libraries of naive CD8 cells were prepared from 20,000 to 1,000,000 sorted cells using 10%, 30% or 50% RNA. Sorting defined naive CD8 T cells as CD8+CD4-CCR7+CD45RA+. The clonotype was recovered from a human donor in good health. Some libraries in this study had Jurkat cell RNA spiked in. Input material: naive CD8+ T cells from blood, with Jurkat cell RNA spiked in. The subset is: FACS-sorted CD8+CD4-CCR7+CD45RA+ naive T cells.

The CDR3 loop reads CAGSSLMYNEQFF. CDR3 nucleotides: TGTGCCGGCAGTTCCCTCATGTACAATGAGCAGTTCTTC. The rearrangement links TRBV6-2 or TRBV6-3 to TRBJ2-1; D remains unclear. Germline V gives CDR1 MNHEY, CDR2 SVGEGT. This CDR3 has 13 amino acids.